This TCR beta chain was sequenced during a study of T cells in Graves' hyperthyroidism and ophthalmopathy. Findings and limits, study-wide: Appearing also in blood were most of the thyroid clonotypes expanded above 0.001.

TCR beta CDR3 region amplification was performed from RNA transcripts. With the HTBI primer set, the TCR CDR3 went through a first round of RT-PCR. MiXCR was run by TCRdb on the multiplex PCR reads, yielding one entry per CDR3 protein. The sample holds roughly 750,000 distinct CDR3 sequences, over 15% seen once. Pregnant or lactating patients were excluded, as were those with uncontrolled infection or other autoimmune disease. Diagnoses rested on clinical symptoms, serum thyroxine and TRAb, thyroid ultrasound and orbital computed tomography. Using less than 12 ml of fresh peripheral blood, PBMCs were prepared. A word on this clonotype: Its specificity is unknown.

The sequence was obtained from a man in his late teens or twenties with Graves' hyperthyroidism. Sequences were obtained from blood.

CDR3 nucleotides: TGTGCCACCAGTGATTTAAGGGCTGATTACAATGAGCAGTTCTTC. It translates to CATSDLRADYNEQFF. The chain employs TRBV24-1 and TRBJ2-1; D gene unclear. CDR1 is KGHDR and CDR2 is SFDVKD in the germline V gene. Trimming took 1 base from V and 4 from J, leaving 10 bases between them. CDR3 length: 15 residues.